This TCR beta chain is drawn from a study of T cells in Graves' hyperthyroidism and ophthalmopathy. Inclusion characteristics of ophthalmopathy patients comprised a Clinical Activity Score of at least 3, a NOSPECS grade of at least 4, and duration under 3 months. What was amplified from RNA transcripts were TCR beta CDR3 regions. First-round RT-PCR with HTBI primers amplified the TCR CDR3 region. TCRdb passed the multiplex PCR reads through MiXCR, listing each CDR3 protein once. The data hold roughly 380,000 distinct CDR3 sequences, with 15% to 20% observed a single time. The junction had 12 bases not matched to a gene; V was cut back by 3 bases and J by 10 bases. CDR3 length: 15 amino acids. The germline CDR1 and CDR2 sequences are MNHNS and SASEGT.

The chain couples TRBV6-1 to TRBJ1-1, with TRBD1 matching over 9 bases. Material for sequencing was blood. The receptor's source is a woman between 40 and 50 years old with Graves' ophthalmopathy. CDR3 sequence: CASSDAGTGTPGAFF. CDR3 sequence (DNA): TGTGCCAGCAGTGACGCCGGGACAGGGACCCCAGGAGCTTTCTTT.